This TCR beta chain was captured in a study of T-cell memory formation after mild COVID-19. The V end lost 8 bases, the J end lost 6 bases, and 23 bases lay between the germline ends. This CDR3 is built from 16 residues. Germline CDR1 and CDR2: MDHEN and SYDVKM. This clonotype appeared a few times. The antigen is not known. TCRdb fed the 5' RACE reads into MiXCR, producing one record per CDR3 protein. The repertoire holds fewer than 350,000 distinct CDR3 sequences, with around 8% as singletons. Broader study findings: Contracting CD4+ clones lay largely in CM and EM, with CD8+ ones residing in EMRA. In pre-infection memory, a portion of responding clones appeared, which suggested that cross-reactive memory joined.

The TCR sequence derives from a man in his late teens or twenties who had mild COVID-19 (a few samples of this study predate the infection). Cell type and time point are not known. Sequencing used PBMCs or a T cell subset sorted from them (not recorded which). The chain uses TRBV28 and TRBJ2-1, with D perhaps assigned TRBD1 or TRBD2 (6 bases each). Written as DNA, the CDR3 is TGTGCCAGCTTCCGGCCCGGGGGCCGGCGGGTCAATGAGCAGTTCTTC. Its translation: CASFRPGGRRVNEQFF.